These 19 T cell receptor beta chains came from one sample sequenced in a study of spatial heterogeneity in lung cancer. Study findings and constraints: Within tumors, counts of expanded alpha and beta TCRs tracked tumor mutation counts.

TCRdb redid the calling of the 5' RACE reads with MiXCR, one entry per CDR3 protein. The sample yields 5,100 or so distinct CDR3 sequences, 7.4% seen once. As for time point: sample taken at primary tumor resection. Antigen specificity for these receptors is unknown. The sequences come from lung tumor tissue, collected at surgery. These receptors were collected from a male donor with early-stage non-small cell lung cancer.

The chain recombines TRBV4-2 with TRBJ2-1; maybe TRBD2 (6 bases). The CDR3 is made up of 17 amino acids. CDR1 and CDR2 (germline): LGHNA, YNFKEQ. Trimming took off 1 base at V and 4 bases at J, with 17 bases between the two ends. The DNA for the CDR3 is TGTGCCAGCAGCCAAGCCTTAACGGGAGAGCTTTACAATGAGCAGTTCTTC. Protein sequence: CASSQALTGELYNEQFF.

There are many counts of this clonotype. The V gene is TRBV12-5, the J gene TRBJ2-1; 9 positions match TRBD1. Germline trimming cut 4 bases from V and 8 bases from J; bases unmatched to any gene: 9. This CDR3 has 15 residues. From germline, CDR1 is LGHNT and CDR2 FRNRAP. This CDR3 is CASGSGDRAGDEQFF. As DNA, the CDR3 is TGTGCTAGTGGTTCCGGGGACAGGGCCGGGGATGAGCAGTTCTTC. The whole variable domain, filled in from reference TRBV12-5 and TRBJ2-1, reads DARVTQTPRHKVTEMGQEVTMRCQPILGHNTVFWYRQTMMQGLELLAYFRNRAPLDDSGMPKDRFSAEMPDATLATLKIQPSEPRDSAVYFCASGSGDRAGDEQFFGPGTRLTVL.

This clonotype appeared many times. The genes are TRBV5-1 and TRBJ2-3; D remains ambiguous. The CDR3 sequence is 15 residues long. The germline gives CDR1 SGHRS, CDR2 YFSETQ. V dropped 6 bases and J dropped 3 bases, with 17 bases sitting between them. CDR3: CASTEKGLSTDTQYF. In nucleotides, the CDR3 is TGCGCCAGCACCGAGAAGGGCTTATCAACAGATACGCAGTATTTT.

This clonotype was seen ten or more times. CDR3 in DNA: TGCAGCGTTGGCCTAGCGGGAATTACGCAGTATTTT. This codes for CSVGLAGITQYF. The V call is TRBV29-1, the J call TRBJ2-3; 9 bases are a match to TRBD2. J was trimmed by 8 bases and V by 4 bases; bases with no gene match: 4. This CDR3 is 12 amino acids long. Germline CDR1 SQVTM, CDR2 ANQGSEA.

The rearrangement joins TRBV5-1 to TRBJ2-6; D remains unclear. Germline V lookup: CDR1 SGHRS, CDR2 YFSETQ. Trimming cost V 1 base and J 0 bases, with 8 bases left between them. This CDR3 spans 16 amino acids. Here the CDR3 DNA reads TGCGCCAGCAGCTTGCCCGGCGGCTCTGGGGCCAACGTCCTGACTTTC. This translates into CASSLPGGSGANVLTF. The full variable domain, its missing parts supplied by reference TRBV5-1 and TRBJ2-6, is KAGVTQTPRYLIKTRGQQVTLSCSPISGHRSVSWYQQTPGQGLQFLFEYFSETQRNKGNFPGRFSGRQFSNSRSEMNVSTLELGDSALYLCASSLPGGSGANVLTFGAGSRLTVL.

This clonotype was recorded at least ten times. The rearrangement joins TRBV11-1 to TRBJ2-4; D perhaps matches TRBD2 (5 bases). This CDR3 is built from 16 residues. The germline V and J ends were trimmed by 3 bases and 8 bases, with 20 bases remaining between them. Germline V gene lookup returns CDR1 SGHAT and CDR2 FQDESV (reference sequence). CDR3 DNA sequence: TGTGCCAGCAGCTTTGGTTCTGGACTCAACTCAGACATTCAGTACTTC. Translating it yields CASSFGSGLNSDIQYF.

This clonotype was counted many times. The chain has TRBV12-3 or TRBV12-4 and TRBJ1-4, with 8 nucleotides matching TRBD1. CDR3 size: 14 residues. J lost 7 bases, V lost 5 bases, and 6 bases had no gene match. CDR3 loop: CASSLSGGREKLFF. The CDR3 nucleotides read TGTGCCAGCAGTCTGTCAGGGGGCCGTGAAAAACTGTTTTTT.

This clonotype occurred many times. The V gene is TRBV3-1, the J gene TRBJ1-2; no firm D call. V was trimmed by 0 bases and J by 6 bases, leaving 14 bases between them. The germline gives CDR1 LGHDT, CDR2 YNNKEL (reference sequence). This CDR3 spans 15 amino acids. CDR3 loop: CASSQERHPIDGYTF. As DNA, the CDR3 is TGTGCCAGCAGCCAAGAAAGGCATCCGATAGATGGCTACACCTTC. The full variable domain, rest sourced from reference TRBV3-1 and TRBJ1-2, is DTAVSQTPKYLVTQMGNDKSIKCEQNLGHDTMYWYKQDSKKFLKIMFSYNNKELIINETVPNRFSPKSPDKAHLNLHINSLELGDSAVYFCASSQERHPIDGYTFGSGTRLTVV.

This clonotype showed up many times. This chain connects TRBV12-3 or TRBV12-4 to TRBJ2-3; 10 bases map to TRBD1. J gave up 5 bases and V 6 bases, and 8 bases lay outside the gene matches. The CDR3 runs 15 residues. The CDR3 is CASSPPGTGVDTQYF. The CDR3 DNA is TGTGCCAGCAGCCCCCCGGGGACAGGGGTAGATACGCAGTATTTT.

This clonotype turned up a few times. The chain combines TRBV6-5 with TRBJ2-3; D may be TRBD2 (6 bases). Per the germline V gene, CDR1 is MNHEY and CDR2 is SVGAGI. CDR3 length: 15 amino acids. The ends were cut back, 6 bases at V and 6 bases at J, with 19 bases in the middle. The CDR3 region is CASRTSGLGPDTQYF. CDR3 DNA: TGTGCCAGCAGGACTAGTGGACTCGGCCCCGATACGCAGTATTTT.

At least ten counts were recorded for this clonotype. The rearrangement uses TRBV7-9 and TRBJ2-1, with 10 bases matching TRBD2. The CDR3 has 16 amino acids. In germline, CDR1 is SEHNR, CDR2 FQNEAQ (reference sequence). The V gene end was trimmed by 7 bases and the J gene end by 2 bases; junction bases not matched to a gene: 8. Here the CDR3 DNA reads TGTGCCAGCATCCCATCTCTAGCGGGAGCCTACAATGAGCAGTTCTTC. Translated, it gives CASIPSLAGAYNEQFF.

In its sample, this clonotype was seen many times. The CDR3 reads CASKGEGGSNQPQHF. The CDR3 nucleotides are TGTGCCAGCAAAGGGGAAGGAGGTAGCAATCAGCCCCAGCATTTT. The chain combines TRBV6-6 with TRBJ1-5; possibly TRBD1 for D (5 bases). V was shortened by 7 bases and J by 0 bases, with 13 bases between the two germline ends. Germline V gene sequence: CDR1 MNHNY, CDR2 SVGAGI (reference sequence). The CDR3 contains 15 residues.

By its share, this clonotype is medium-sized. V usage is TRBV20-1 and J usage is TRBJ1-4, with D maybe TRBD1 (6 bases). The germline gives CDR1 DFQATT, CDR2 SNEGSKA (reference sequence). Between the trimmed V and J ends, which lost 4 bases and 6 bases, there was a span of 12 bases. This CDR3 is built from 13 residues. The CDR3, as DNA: TGCAGTGCTATCTGGGGGGCTGATGAAAAACTGTTTTTT. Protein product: CSAIWGADEKLFF.

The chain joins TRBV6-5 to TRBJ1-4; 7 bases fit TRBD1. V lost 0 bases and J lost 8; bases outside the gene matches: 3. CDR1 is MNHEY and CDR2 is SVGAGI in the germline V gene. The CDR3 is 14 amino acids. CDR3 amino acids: CASSYSVGGEKLFF. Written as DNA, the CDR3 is TGTGCCAGCAGTTACTCGGTAGGGGGCGAAAAACTGTTTTTT.

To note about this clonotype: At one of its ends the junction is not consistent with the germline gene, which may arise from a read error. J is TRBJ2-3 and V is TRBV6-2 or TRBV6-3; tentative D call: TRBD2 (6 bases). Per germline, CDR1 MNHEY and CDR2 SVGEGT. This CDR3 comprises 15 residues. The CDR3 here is CASNKGEVGTDTQCF. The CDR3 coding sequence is TGTGCCAGCAATAAAGGGGAGGTGGGCACAGATACGCAGTGTTTT.

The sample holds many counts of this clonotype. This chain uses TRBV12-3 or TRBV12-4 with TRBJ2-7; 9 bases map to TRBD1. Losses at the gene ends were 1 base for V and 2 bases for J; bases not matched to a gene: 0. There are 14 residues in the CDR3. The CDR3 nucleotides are TGTGCCAGCAGTTTAGGGACAGGGGCCTACGAGCAGTACTTC. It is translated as CASSLGTGAYEQYF.

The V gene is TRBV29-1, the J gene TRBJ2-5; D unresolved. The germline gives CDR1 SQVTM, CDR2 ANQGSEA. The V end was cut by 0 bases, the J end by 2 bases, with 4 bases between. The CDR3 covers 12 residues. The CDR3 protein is CSVEDRQETQYF. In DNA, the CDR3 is TGCAGCGTTGAAGACAGGCAAGAGACCCAGTACTTC.

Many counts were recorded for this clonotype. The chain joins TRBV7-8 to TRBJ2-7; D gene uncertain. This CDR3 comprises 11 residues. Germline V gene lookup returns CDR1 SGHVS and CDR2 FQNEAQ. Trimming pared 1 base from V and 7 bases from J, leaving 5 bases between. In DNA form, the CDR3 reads TGTGCCAGCAGCTTAGTAGGAGAGCAGTACTTC. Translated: CASSLVGEQYF.

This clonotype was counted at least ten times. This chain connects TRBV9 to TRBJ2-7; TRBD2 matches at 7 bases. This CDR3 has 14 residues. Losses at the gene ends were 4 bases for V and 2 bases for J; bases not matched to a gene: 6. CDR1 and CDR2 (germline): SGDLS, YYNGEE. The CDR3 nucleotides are TGTGCCAGCAGCCGTTGGGACTACACCTACGAGCAGTACTTC. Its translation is CASSRWDYTYEQYF. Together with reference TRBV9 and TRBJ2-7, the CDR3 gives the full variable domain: DSGVTQTPKHLITATGQRVTLRCSPRSGDLSVYWYQQSLDQGLQFLIQYYNGEERAKGNILERFSAQQFPDLHSELNLSSLELGDSALYFCASSRWDYTYEQYFGPGTRLTVT.